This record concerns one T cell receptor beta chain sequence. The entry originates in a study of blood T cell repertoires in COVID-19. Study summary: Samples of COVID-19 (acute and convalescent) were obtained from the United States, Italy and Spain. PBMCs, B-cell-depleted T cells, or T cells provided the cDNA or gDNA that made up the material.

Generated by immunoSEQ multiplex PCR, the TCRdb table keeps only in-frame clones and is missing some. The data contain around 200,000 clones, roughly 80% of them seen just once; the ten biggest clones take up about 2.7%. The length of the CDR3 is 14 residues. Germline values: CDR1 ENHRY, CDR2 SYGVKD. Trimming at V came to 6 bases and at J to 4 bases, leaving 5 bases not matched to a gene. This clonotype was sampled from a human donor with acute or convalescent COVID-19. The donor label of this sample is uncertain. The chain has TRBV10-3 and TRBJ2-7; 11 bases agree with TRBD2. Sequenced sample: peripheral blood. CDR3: CAIRAGTSGYEQYF. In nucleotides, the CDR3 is TGTGCCATCAGGGCCGGGACTAGCGGTTACGAGCAGTACTTC.